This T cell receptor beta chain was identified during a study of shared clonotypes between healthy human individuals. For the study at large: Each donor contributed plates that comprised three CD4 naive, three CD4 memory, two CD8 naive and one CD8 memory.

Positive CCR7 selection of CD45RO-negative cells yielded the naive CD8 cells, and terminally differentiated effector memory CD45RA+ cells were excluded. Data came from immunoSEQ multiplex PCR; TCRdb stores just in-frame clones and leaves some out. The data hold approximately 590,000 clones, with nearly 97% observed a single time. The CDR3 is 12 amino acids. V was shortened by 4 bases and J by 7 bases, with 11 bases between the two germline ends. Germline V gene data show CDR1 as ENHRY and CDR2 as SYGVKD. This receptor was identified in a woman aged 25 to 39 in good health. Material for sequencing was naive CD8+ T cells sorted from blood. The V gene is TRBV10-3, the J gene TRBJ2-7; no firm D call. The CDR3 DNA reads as TGTGCCATCAGTGCTGAGGAACTGGAGCAGTACTTC. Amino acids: CAISAEELEQYF.